The 30 T cell receptor beta chains in this list originate from one sample, sequenced in a study of cytomegalovirus exposure and HLA in healthy donors (dated by TCRdb to about 2017). Libraries were built with the immunoSEQ multiplex PCR assay. For the multiplex PCR, a mixture combining 60 forward primers for TCR Vbeta segments and 13 reverse primers for TCR Jbeta segments was used. Here the immuneACCESS table is served through TCRdb, limited to in-frame sequences with V and J called. Missing clones are a known gap in these copies; in checked studies unresolved V genes cover under half, and the rest lacks a known reason. The sample table lists approximately 110,000 clones, about 74% of them with a count of one. The top ten constitute 4% to 4.5% of the sample. The sequenced sample consisted of PBMCs. The receptor source for this set is a woman between 45 and 65 years old in good health and CMV-seropositive.

The chain links TRBV28 to TRBJ2-5; possible D gene TRBD2, 6 bases. V dropped 2 bases and J dropped 5 bases, with 15 bases sitting between them. In germline, CDR1 is MDHEN, CDR2 SYDVKM. The CDR3 runs 15 residues. In nucleotides, the CDR3 is TGTGCCAGCAGTTTACTTCCCGGCGGGGTGGAGACCCAGTACTTC. Amino acid sequence: CASSLLPGGVETQYF.

A remark on this clone: Other DNA sequences of this sample code for an identical CDR3. The chain links TRBV5-1 to TRBJ1-5; TRBD1 matches at 10 bases. Germline loops: CDR1 SGHRS, CDR2 YFSETQ. This CDR3 contains 15 residues. With V trimmed by 4 bases and J by 4 bases, 5 bases remained unmatched. The CDR3 here is CASSAGTGANQPQHF. The CDR3 DNA reads TGCGCCAGCAGCGCCGGGACAGGGGCTAATCAGCCCCAGCATTTT. Variable domain in full (rest from reference TRBV5-1 and TRBJ1-5): KAGVTQTPRYLIKTRGQQVTLSCSPISGHRSVSWYQQTPGQGLQFLFEYFSETQRNKGNFPGRFSGRQFSNSRSEMNVSTLELGDSALYLCASSAGTGANQPQHFGDGTRLSIL.

The gene calls are TRBV21-1 and TRBJ1-4; the D call in the table, TRBD1, was not verified against the DNA. TRBV21-1 is designated a pseudogene. The CDR3 runs 19 residues. The CDR3 nucleotides are TGTGCCAGCAGCACGCCGACAGGGTGGTTTTCATGGACTAATGAAAAACTGTTTTTT. It encodes CASSTPTGWFSWTNEKLFF.

The chain uses TRBV28 and TRBJ1-5, with a possible D match to TRBD1 (6 bases). Trimming removed 3 bases at V and 4 bases at J, with 10 bases between. The length of the CDR3 is 14 residues. Germline V lookup: CDR1 MDHEN, CDR2 SYDVKM. In DNA, the CDR3 is TGTGCCAGCAGTTTCTCAGGGGAGAATCAGCCCCAGCATTTT. Protein product: CASSFSGENQPQHF.

The gene calls are TRBV6-7 and TRBJ1-5, with D perhaps matching TRBD1 (5 bases). TRBV6-7 is reported as an ORF; its role is uncertain. Trimming left V 1 base short and J 7 bases short, with 20 bases between. The CDR3 is 17 residues long. CDR3 sequence (DNA): TGTGCCAGCAGTTACTTGGGCGGGGAGGGGAGAAGGCAGCCCCAGCATTTT. Encoded protein: CASSYLGGEGRRQPQHF.

This clone was found a few times. This sequence joins TRBV19 and TRBJ1-5; D not certain. Deletions cut 0 bases from V and 2 bases from J, with 5 bases between. Germline values: CDR1 LNHDA, CDR2 SQIVND (reference sequence). CDR3 length equals 14 residues. The CDR3 region has the DNA TGTGCCAGTAGTATAGAGCGGCGCAATCAGCCCCAGCATTTT. As protein: CASSIERRNQPQHF.

The chain carries TRBV9 and TRBJ2-1; 9 bases fit TRBD2. J gave up 4 bases and V 0 bases, and 5 bases lay outside the gene matches. Per the germline V gene, CDR1 is SGDLS and CDR2 is YYNGEE. The CDR3 contains 16 residues. In DNA, the CDR3 is TGTGCCAGCAGCGTAGCCGAGCGGGGGGCATACAATGAGCAGTTCTTC. Translated, it gives CASSVAERGAYNEQFF.

The chain employs TRBV4-3 and TRBJ2-3, with TRBD1 as a possible D gene (5 bases). V shed 2 bases and J shed 6 bases, with 12 bases lying between them. CDR3 length: 14 amino acids. The germline V gene has CDR1 LGHNA and CDR2 YSLEER. DNA of the CDR3: TGCGCCAGCAGCCAATCAGGGTCCGTCGATACGCAGTATTTT. Residues: CASSQSGSVDTQYF.

V gene TRBV6-5 combines with J gene TRBJ1-2; D possibly corresponds to TRBD1 (5 bases). CDR1 is MNHEY and CDR2 is SVGAGI in the germline V gene. The CDR3 consists of 13 residues. V gave up 4 bases and J gave up 14 bases, with 20 bases separating them. The CDR3, as DNA: TGTGCCAGCAGTTCCCACGTCGACAGTCTCCTAACCTTC. Translating gives CASSSHVDSLLTF.

This clone occurred a few times. The chain joins TRBV7-6 to TRBJ2-5; D is unclear. CDR1 and CDR2 from the germline V gene are SGHVS and FNYEAQ. Trimming left V 0 bases short and J 4 bases short, with 3 bases between. The CDR3 is 12 residues long. The CDR3 spells CASSLALETQYF. CDR3 bases: TGTGCCAGCAGCTTAGCACTAGAGACCCAGTACTTC. The whole variable domain, filled in from reference TRBV7-6 and TRBJ2-5, reads GAGVSQSPRYKVTKRGQDVALRCDPISGHVSLYWYRQALGQGPEFLTYFNYEAQQDKSGLPNDRFSAERPEGSISTLTIQRTEQRDSAMYRCASSLALETQYFGPGTRLLVL.

This clone has more than one count but fewer than ten. The V and J genes are TRBV10-1 and TRBJ2-7; 8 nucleotides match TRBD2. Germline V lookup: CDR1 WNHNN, CDR2 SYGVQD (reference sequence). V shed 4 bases, J shed 7 bases, and the junction held 3 bases outside the gene matches. This CDR3 is 12 amino acids long. Written as DNA, the CDR3 is TGCGCCAGCAGTGTAGCGGGGAGGGAGCAGTACTTC. Translating gives CASSVAGREQYF.

The chain uses TRBV7-2 and TRBJ2-1; a possible D gene is TRBD2 (5 bases). There are 9 residues in the CDR3. The ends were cut back, 4 bases at V and 15 bases at J, with 7 bases in the middle. Germline V gene data show CDR1 as SGHTA and CDR2 as FQGNSA. The CDR3 DNA follows: TGTGCCAGCAGCTCAGAGGGGTTCTTC. It encodes CASSSEGFF.

This clone appeared once. V and J are TRBV30 and TRBJ1-4; the D is unclear. Germline lookup yields CDR1 GTSNPN and CDR2 SVGIG (reference sequence). The V end lost 1 base, the J end lost 6 bases, and 3 bases lay between the germline ends. The CDR3 is 11 residues long. The CDR3 sequence is CAWSADEKLFF. The CDR3 DNA sequence: TGTGCCTGGAGTGCGGATGAAAAACTGTTTTTT. The full variable domain, its missing parts supplied by reference TRBV30 and TRBJ1-4, is SQTIHQWPATLVQPVGSPLSLECTVEGTSNPNLYWYRQAAGRGLQLLFYSVGIGQISSEVPQNLSASRPQDRQFILSSKKLLLSDSGFYLCAWSADEKLFFGSGTQLSVL.

The chain recombines TRBV4-3 with TRBJ2-5; 8 bases are a match to TRBD2. Germline CDR1 and CDR2: LGHNA and YSLEER. The junction had 11 bases not matched to a gene; V was cut back by 1 base and J by 4 bases. The CDR3 is 17 amino acids. The CDR3 DNA sequence: TGCGCCAGCAGCCAAGTGGCGAGCGGGGGTCTCGGAGAGACCCAGTACTTC. Amino acids: CASSQVASGGLGETQYF.

The rearrangement links TRBV19 to TRBJ2-5; D is perhaps TRBD2 (7 bases). V shed 10 bases and J shed 5 bases, with 23 bases lying between them. The germline gives CDR1 LNHDA, CDR2 SQIVND (reference sequence). The CDR3 consists of 15 residues. CDR3 sequence reads: CATKVGGTGGETQYF. CDR3 bases: TGTGCCACTAAGGTGGGGGGGACCGGGGGCGAGACCCAGTACTTC.

The chain couples TRBV6-4 to TRBJ1-1, with D tentatively TRBD1 (5 bases). V lost 11 bases to trimming and J lost 0 bases, with 19 bases between them. Germline V gives CDR1 MRHNA, CDR2 SNTAGT. The CDR3 extends over 15 amino acids. CDR3 sequence reads: CAEQRVRGMNTEAFF. The CDR3 nucleotides read TGTGCCGAGCAGCGGGTGAGGGGCATGAACACTGAAGCTTTCTTT.

The chain is built from TRBV5-1 and TRBJ1-3; tentative D call: TRBD1 (5 bases). Deletions cut 4 bases from V and 1 base from J, with 9 bases between. The CDR3 is 14 residues long. Germline-derived CDR1 and CDR2 are SGHRS and YFSETQ. The CDR3 nucleotides are TGCGCCAGCAGCCCGGGGGGATCTGGAAACACCATATATTTT. The encoded protein is CASSPGGSGNTIYF.

This clone was detected a few times. The rearrangement uses TRBV5-1 and TRBJ2-7; D might be TRBD2 (7 bases). V shed 4 bases and J shed 7 bases, with 15 bases lying between them. Germline assignment: CDR1 SGHRS and CDR2 YFSETQ. The CDR3 runs 13 residues. Here the CDR3 reads CASSTAGEGEQYF. DNA of the CDR3: TGCGCCAGCAGCACCGCAGGGGAGGGGGAGCAGTACTTC.

This clone showed up just a few times. V is TRBV11-2 and J is TRBJ2-5; D may be TRBD1 (7 bases). The CDR3 loop spans 13 amino acids. Looked up from germline, CDR1 is SGHAT and CDR2 is FQNNGV. V was shortened by 2 bases and J by 5 bases, with 9 bases between the two germline ends. The CDR3 protein is CASSLPGGETQYF. CDR3 nucleotide sequence: TGTGCCAGCAGCTTACCAGGGGGGGAGACCCAGTACTTC. Full variable domain (outside the CDR3, taken from reference TRBV11-2 and TRBJ2-5): EAGVAQSPRYKIIEKRQSVAFWCNPISGHATLYWYQQILGQGPKLLIQFQNNGVVDDSQLPKDRFSAERLKGVDSTLKIQPAKLEDSAVYLCASSLPGGETQYFGPGTRLLVL.

This chain links TRBV6-6 with TRBJ2-3; 7 bases match TRBD1. This CDR3 region has 14 residues. CDR1 is MNHNY, CDR2 SVGAGI, per germline (reference sequence). Trimming removed 6 bases from V and 3 bases from J; junction bases left unmatched: 6. The CDR3 region is CASRQGVGTDTQYF. CDR3 coding DNA: TGTGCCAGCAGGCAGGGGGTGGGTACAGATACGCAGTATTTT.

The chain combines TRBV7-9 with TRBJ2-7; unclear D gene. Deletions cut 1 base from V and 5 bases from J, with 12 bases between. CDR1 and CDR2 (germline): SEHNR, FQNEAQ (reference sequence). This CDR3 comprises 14 residues. CDR3 loop: CASSLGSFSDEQYF. CDR3 coding DNA: TGTGCCAGCAGCTTAGGGTCGTTTTCGGACGAGCAGTACTTC.

A few counts support this clone. The gene calls are TRBV7-9 and TRBJ1-6, with D possibly being TRBD1 (5 bases). V gave up 0 bases and J gave up 11 bases, with 11 bases separating them. Germline V gene data show CDR1 as SEHNR and CDR2 as FQNEAQ (reference sequence). This CDR3 has 14 residues. CDR3 loop: CASSLAIRATPLHF. In DNA form, the CDR3 reads TGTGCCAGCAGCTTAGCGATCAGGGCTACACCCCTCCACTTT.

This rearrangement joins TRBV5-4 to TRBJ2-2; TRBD1 agrees at 9 bases. The CDR3 extends over 15 amino acids. V gave up 4 bases and J gave up 4 bases; unmatched junction bases: 5. CDR1 SGHNT and CDR2 YYREEE come from the germline V gene (reference sequence). CDR3 amino acids: CASSLDRGGTGELFF. The CDR3 DNA is TGTGCCAGCAGCCTCGACAGGGGGGGCACCGGGGAGCTGTTTTTT.

With respect to this clone: Its ends do not fully match the called genes, so a read error is possible. The chain combines TRBV7-9 with TRBJ2-7, with 8 bases that match TRBD1. The CDR3 length is 15 residues. Germline-derived CDR1 and CDR2 are SEHNR and FQNEAQ (reference sequence). The CDR3 spells CSSSLRQGNSGEQYF. CDR3 DNA: TGTTCCAGCAGCCTCAGACAGGGGAACTCCGGCGAGCAGTACTTC. Full variable domain (rest looked up from reference TRBV7-9 and TRBJ2-7): DTGVSQNPRHKITKRGQNVTFRCDPISEHNRLYWYRQTLGQGPEFLTYFQNEAQLEKSRLLSDRFSAERPKGSFSTLEIQRTEQGDSAMYLCSSSLRQGNSGEQYFGPGTRLTVT.

This chain links TRBV7-8 with TRBJ2-5; no firm D call. Near its end, the DNA agrees better with TRBJ2-7, so the J call may be wrong. CDR1 SGHVS and CDR2 FQNEAQ come from the germline V gene. CDR3 length equals 12 residues. CDR3 coding DNA: TGTGCCACCGGCCCAGGATTCTACGAGCAGTACTTC. This gives the protein CATGPGFYEQYF.

The J gene is TRBJ2-3, the V gene TRBV7-9; 7 nucleotides match TRBD2. In germline, CDR1 is SEHNR, CDR2 FQNEAQ (reference sequence). This CDR3 is built from 17 residues. With 0 bases clipped from V and 0 bases from J, the junction kept 6 bases outside the gene matches. DNA of the CDR3: TGTGCCAGCAGCTTAGCGCAGCCAGCGGGAAGCACAGATACGCAGTATTTT. Encoded protein: CASSLAQPAGSTDTQYF.

The V and J genes are TRBV19 and TRBJ1-2; possible D gene TRBD1, 6 bases. The CDR3 is made up of 14 amino acids. The V end lost 8 bases, the J end lost 4 bases, and 17 bases lay between the germline ends. Germline loops: CDR1 LNHDA, CDR2 SQIVND (reference sequence). The CDR3 region is CASDKSGVGYGYTF. The CDR3 DNA sequence: TGTGCCAGTGATAAGTCAGGGGTTGGCTATGGCTACACCTTC.

The chain joins TRBV18 to TRBJ1-3; D not certain. Germline-derived CDR1 and CDR2 are KGHSH and LQKENI. The CDR3 is 16 amino acids. The germline V and J ends were trimmed by 6 bases and 4 bases, with 19 bases remaining between them. The CDR3 DNA reads as TGTGCCAGCTCCCTGGAGGCTGGATCGCAGGGAAACACCATATATTTT. It is translated as CASSLEAGSQGNTIYF.

V is TRBV4-2 and J is TRBJ1-2; 7 bases line up with TRBD1. The V and J ends lost 1 base and 3 bases, in that order; junction bases with no gene match: 8. The CDR3 runs to 16 residues. The germline gives CDR1 LGHNA, CDR2 YNFKEQ. CDR3 DNA sequence: TGTGCCAGCAGCCAAGCACAGGGGAATGAGGACTATGGCTACACCTTC. Protein: CASSQAQGNEDYGYTF.

This rearrangement joins TRBV6-5 to TRBJ2-3; D is perhaps TRBD2 (5 bases). CDR3 length: 15 amino acids. The germline V and J ends were trimmed by 5 bases and 0 bases, with 12 bases remaining between them. Germline values: CDR1 MNHEY, CDR2 SVGAGI. The CDR3 coding sequence is TGTGCCAGCAGTGTATTTCGGGGAAGCACAGATACGCAGTATTTT. This gives the protein CASSVFRGSTDTQYF.